Listed here are 8 T cell receptor beta chains from one sample, sequenced in a study of blood T cell repertoires in COVID-19. Generated by immunoSEQ multiplex PCR, the TCRdb table keeps only in-frame clones and is missing some. The sample records 130,000 or so clones, roughly 88% being singletons. Sequenced input: peripheral blood. Receptor source: a man aged 65 to 85 with active COVID-19.

This sequence joins TRBV24-1 and TRBJ2-3; TRBD1 matches 10 bases. V was clipped by 5 bases and J by 2 bases; unmatched bases: 3. The CDR3 consists of 15 residues. Germline V gives CDR1 KGHDR, CDR2 SFDVKD. The CDR3 sequence is CATSVGQGTTDTQYF. CDR3 bases: TGTGCCACCAGTGTGGGACAGGGGACCACAGATACGCAGTATTTT.

The CDR3: CATSDWGTSVQGEQFF. CDR3 nucleotide sequence: TGTGCCACCAGTGATTGGGGGACTAGCGTTCAGGGTGAGCAGTTCTTC. The chain couples TRBV24-1 to TRBJ2-1; TRBD2 aligns across 10 bases. The CDR3 loop spans 16 amino acids. CDR1 KGHDR and CDR2 SFDVKD come from the germline V gene. J was trimmed by 9 bases and V by 2 bases; bases with no gene match: 9.

The rearrangement uses TRBV30 and TRBJ1-5, with 8 bases matching TRBD1. Unmatched junction bases numbered 4, after V lost 1 base and J lost 8 bases. Germline V gene lookup returns CDR1 GTSNPN and CDR2 SVGIG (reference sequence). The CDR3 is made up of 13 amino acids. CDR3 DNA sequence: TGTGCCTGGAGTGGCCACAGGGGGGAGCCCCAGCATTTT. It is translated as CAWSGHRGEPQHF.

The chain carries TRBV19 and TRBJ2-2, with TRBD2 matching 12 bases. After removal of 6 bases from V and 5 bases from J, the junction contained 1 base not matched to a gene. The CDR3 runs 14 residues. Germline V gene sequence: CDR1 LNHDA, CDR2 SQIVND (reference sequence). CDR3 protein: CASRGLAGTGELFF. The CDR3 bases are TGTGCCAGTAGAGGACTAGCGGGGACCGGGGAGCTGTTTTTT.

The J gene is TRBJ2-3, the V gene TRBV6-2 or TRBV6-3, with 9 bases identical to TRBD1. CDR1 and CDR2 (germline): MNHEY, SVGEGT. V was pared by 5 bases and J by 1 base, with 1 base of the junction left unmatched. This CDR3 region has 14 residues. CDR3 sequence: CASSRTGGTDTQYF. CDR3 DNA sequence: TGTGCCAGCAGTAGGACAGGGGGCACAGATACGCAGTATTTT.

The chain combines TRBV7-3 with TRBJ2-2; TRBD2 is a possible D gene (5 bases). The CDR3 totals 13 residues. Germline V lookup: CDR1 SGHTA, CDR2 FQGTGA. The V end lost 2 bases, the J end lost 7 bases, and 8 bases lay between the germline ends. The CDR3 loop reads CASSLEGIGELFF. In nucleotides, the CDR3 is TGTGCCAGCAGCTTAGAGGGAATCGGGGAGCTGTTTTTT.

This sequence joins TRBV5-4 and TRBJ2-5; 9 positions agree with TRBD1. The V gene end was trimmed by 4 bases and the J gene end by 4 bases; junction bases not matched to a gene: 8. CDR1 SGHNT and CDR2 YYREEE come from the germline V gene (reference sequence). This CDR3 is built from 15 residues. CDR3 nucleotide sequence: TGTGCCAGCAGCACGGGACAGGGAACGGGAGAGACCCAGTACTTC. Translated, it gives CASSTGQGTGETQYF.

This chain links TRBV2 with TRBJ2-1, with TRBD1 identical over 8 bases. J lost 5 bases, V lost 3 bases, and 9 bases had no gene match. From germline, CDR1 is SNHLY and CDR2 FYNNEI. CDR3 size: 16 residues. CDR3 sequence (DNA): TGTGCCAGCAGTGAGCTGGACAGGGAGACCAACAATGAGCAGTTCTTC. Its protein product is CASSELDRETNNEQFF.